These 25 T cell receptor beta chains came from one sample sequenced in a study of control samples from healthy donors and cancer patients. Sequenced by immunoSEQ multiplex PCR; TCRdb stores in-frame clones only, minus some. The sample records some 120,000 clones, about 93% being singletons. What was sequenced was blood. These receptors originate from a man aged 18-30 years in good health.

This sequence joins TRBV5-1 and TRBJ2-1, with 15 bases fitting TRBD2. This CDR3 spans 18 amino acids. Germline lookup yields CDR1 SGHRS and CDR2 YFSETQ. Germline trimming cut 4 bases from V and 2 bases from J; bases unmatched to any gene: 7. This CDR3 reads CASSVGLAGGHPYNEQFF. The CDR3, as DNA: TGCGCCAGCAGCGTAGGACTAGCGGGGGGGCATCCCTACAATGAGCAGTTCTTC.

The V call is TRBV5-1, the J call TRBJ2-7, with 9 bases identical to TRBD1. The CDR3 totals 14 residues. Germline V gene lookup returns CDR1 SGHRS and CDR2 YFSETQ. V gave up 5 bases and J gave up 5 bases; unmatched junction bases: 8. The CDR3 protein is CASSPGTGFDEQYF. As DNA, the CDR3 is TGCGCCAGCAGTCCCGGGACAGGGTTTGACGAGCAGTACTTC.

The chain has TRBV6-7 and TRBJ1-3, with 8 bases fitting TRBD1. TRBV6-7 is annotated as an ORF whose role is uncertain. This CDR3 region has 16 residues. V shed 5 bases, J shed 0 bases, and the junction held 6 bases outside the gene matches. Here the CDR3 reads CASSRQGISSGNTIYF. For the CDR3, the DNA is TGTGCCAGCAGTCGACAGGGGATAAGCTCTGGAAACACCATATATTTT.

The J gene is TRBJ2-2, the V gene TRBV14, with no clear D. This CDR3 has 12 residues. Germline V gene sequence: CDR1 SGHDN, CDR2 FVKESK. Trimming removed 5 bases at V and 7 bases at J, with 8 bases between. The CDR3, as DNA: TGTGCCAGCAGCAGTGGAGACGGGGAGCTGTTTTTT. Protein: CASSSGDGELFF.

V gene TRBV25-1 combines with J gene TRBJ2-1; tentative D call: TRBD1 (6 bases). V was clipped by 3 bases and J by 2 bases, with 17 bases between them. This CDR3 has 17 residues. CDR1 and CDR2 from the germline V gene are MGHDK and SYGVNS. The CDR3 bases are TGTGCCAGCAGTGACCAGATGGGGCCAGGGGCCTACAATGAGCAGTTCTTC. This gives the protein CASSDQMGPGAYNEQFF.

The chain carries TRBV5-6 and TRBJ2-3; possibly TRBD2 for D (6 bases). Looked up from germline, CDR1 is SGHDT and CDR2 is YYEEEE. This CDR3 is built from 17 residues. Trimming took off 5 bases at V and 6 bases at J, with 25 bases between the two ends. The CDR3 loop is CASSTPGERVLRDTQYF. CDR3 in DNA: TGTGCCAGCAGTACTCCCGGGGAGCGGGTCCTGCGGGATACGCAGTATTTT.

About this clone: The same CDR3 also results from other DNA sequences found in this sample. The chain employs TRBV12-3 or TRBV12-4 and TRBJ1-5, with D hard to call. The CDR3 spans 11 residues. The ends were cut back, 1 base at V and 9 bases at J, with 4 bases in the middle. CDR3 sequence reads: CASSLGGPQHF. CDR3 nucleotides: TGTGCCAGCAGTTTAGGGGGGCCCCAGCATTTT.

V is TRBV5-4 and J is TRBJ2-7, with unresolved D. Germline V gives CDR1 SGHNT, CDR2 YYREEE (reference sequence). The germline V and J ends were trimmed by 0 bases and 0 bases, with 10 bases remaining between them. The CDR3 contains 15 residues. The CDR3: CASSLEGGNSYEQYF. The CDR3 DNA reads TGTGCCAGCAGCTTGGAAGGTGGGAACTCCTACGAGCAGTACTTC. Complete variable domain (other parts from reference TRBV5-4 and TRBJ2-7): ETGVTQSPTHLIKTRGQQVTLRCSSQSGHNTVSWYQQALGQGPQFIFQYYREEENGRGNFPPRFSGLQFPNYSSELNVNALELDDSALYLCASSLEGGNSYEQYFGPGTRLTVT.

The chain links TRBV11-2 to TRBJ2-3; D is undetermined. The CDR3 covers 14 residues. In germline, CDR1 is SGHAT, CDR2 FQNNGV. The V and J ends lost 1 base and 5 bases respectively, with 10 bases between them. CDR3: CASSLGRLGDTQYF. CDR3 in DNA: TGTGCCAGCAGCTTAGGTCGTTTGGGAGATACGCAGTATTTT.

Judged by abundance, this clone is medium-sized. This sequence joins TRBV12-5 and TRBJ2-2; D assignment may be TRBD1 or TRBD2 (6 bases each). The germline V gene has CDR1 LGHNT and CDR2 FRNRAP. Trimming took 7 bases from V and 0 from J, leaving 15 bases between them. The CDR3 covers 16 residues. As DNA, the CDR3 is TGTGCTAGTGCCGTGGTGGAGGGGGCGAACACCGGGGAGCTGTTTTTT. It translates to CASAVVEGANTGELFF.

The rearrangement links TRBV5-1 to TRBJ2-1, with 10 nucleotides matching TRBD1. The junction had 11 bases not matched to a gene; V was cut back by 4 bases and J by 7 bases. This CDR3 is built from 16 residues. The germline V gene has CDR1 SGHRS and CDR2 YFSETQ. The CDR3 here is CASSQNRGQGFNEQFF. CDR3 nucleotide sequence: TGCGCCAGCAGCCAAAATCGGGGACAGGGGTTTAATGAGCAGTTCTTC.

For the CDR3, the DNA is TGTGCCAGCAGCCCCGACAGAAATGAGCAGTTCTTC. Amino acids: CASSPDRNEQFF. The chain has TRBV13 and TRBJ2-1, with TRBD1 as a possible D gene (5 bases). Trimming left V 5 bases short and J 7 bases short, with 9 bases between. Germline-derived CDR1 and CDR2 are PRHDT and FYEKMQ (reference sequence). There are 12 residues in the CDR3. Full variable domain (outside the CDR3, taken from reference TRBV13 and TRBJ2-1): AAGVIQSPRHLIKEKRETATLKCYPIPRHDTVYWYQQGPGQDPQFLISFYEKMQSDKGSIPDRFSAQQFSDYHSELNMSSLELGDSALYFCASSPDRNEQFFGPGTRLTVL.

This chain links TRBV9 with TRBJ2-4; D is possibly TRBD1 or TRBD2 (5 bases each). CDR3 length equals 15 residues. From germline, CDR1 is SGDLS and CDR2 YYNGEE. V lost 1 base and J 0 bases, leaving 8 bases between the germline ends. The CDR3: CASSVSGTAKNIQYF. As DNA, the CDR3 is TGTGCCAGCAGCGTATCAGGGACAGCCAAAAACATTCAGTACTTC. Variable domain in full (rest from reference TRBV9 and TRBJ2-4): DSGVTQTPKHLITATGQRVTLRCSPRSGDLSVYWYQQSLDQGLQFLIQYYNGEERAKGNILERFSAQQFPDLHSELNLSSLELGDSALYFCASSVSGTAKNIQYFGAGTRLSVL.

The rearrangement links TRBV5-6 to TRBJ2-7; 9 positions match TRBD1. With V trimmed by 4 bases and J by 2 bases, 1 base remained unmatched. The germline CDR1 and CDR2 sequences are SGHDT and YYEEEE. CDR3 length: 13 residues. The CDR3 region is CASSRQGAYEQYV. Written as DNA, the CDR3 is TGTGCCAGCAGCAGACAGGGGGCCTACGAGCAGTACGTC.

The chain has TRBV2 and TRBJ2-2, with 7 bases aligning to TRBD2. Trimming removed 6 bases from V and 4 bases from J; junction bases left unmatched: 5. CDR1 and CDR2 from the germline V gene are SNHLY and FYNNEI. This CDR3 spans 14 amino acids. CDR3 protein: CASSGGRGTGELFF. CDR3 sequence (DNA): TGTGCCAGCAGCGGCGGGAGAGGCACCGGGGAGCTGTTTTTT.

The chain carries TRBV10-2 and TRBJ1-1, with D hard to call. Deletions cut 7 bases from V and 8 bases from J, with 11 bases between. CDR3 length: 11 amino acids. CDR1 and CDR2 from the germline V gene are WSHSY and SAAADI. CDR3 in DNA: TGCGCCAGCACTTTTTACGGGGAAGCTTTCTTT. Translation: CASTFYGEAFF.

V is TRBV6-5 and J is TRBJ1-5; D perhaps matches TRBD1 (6 bases). V shed 6 bases and J shed 4 bases, with 13 bases lying between them. Germline V gives CDR1 MNHEY, CDR2 SVGAGI. CDR3 length equals 14 residues. The CDR3 DNA reads as TGTGCCAGCAGCATCACAGGGAGGAATCAGCCCCAGCATTTT. This encodes CASSITGRNQPQHF.

In DNA form, the CDR3 reads TGTGCCAGCAGCTTAATGGGGGACCTGGGGTACACCTTC. This encodes CASSLMGDLGYTF. The chain couples TRBV7-9 to TRBJ1-2; tentatively, D is TRBD1 (5 bases). The germline V gene has CDR1 SEHNR and CDR2 FQNEAQ (reference sequence). The CDR3 runs to 13 residues. Trimming took off 2 bases at V and 11 bases at J, with 15 bases between the two ends.

V gene TRBV6-6 combines with J gene TRBJ2-5; D not resolved. Germline CDR1 MNHNY, CDR2 SVGAGI (reference sequence). V was shortened by 4 bases and J by 1 base, with 13 bases between the two germline ends. The length of the CDR3 is 15 residues. The CDR3 region is CASSFFRSAQETQYF. The CDR3 DNA follows: TGTGCCAGCAGTTTCTTTCGTTCAGCCCAAGAGACCCAGTACTTC.

This clone has just a few counts. V is TRBV29-1 and J is TRBJ2-3, with D perhaps matching TRBD1 or TRBD2 (5 bases each). CDR3 length: 13 residues. Trimming removed 1 base at V and 6 bases at J, with 11 bases between. CDR1 and CDR2 (germline): SQVTM, ANQGSEA. The CDR3 DNA reads TGCAGCGTTGAAGTCCCGGGGCCCGATACGCAGTATTTT. It codes for CSVEVPGPDTQYF.

The rearrangement uses TRBV5-4 and TRBJ1-6; D might be TRBD1 (5 bases). V gave up 0 bases and J gave up 9 bases, with 16 bases separating them. Germline lookup yields CDR1 SGHNT and CDR2 YYREEE (reference sequence). The CDR3 contains 16 residues. CDR3 residues: CASSLDRDPMSSPLHF. The CDR3 DNA is TGTGCCAGCAGCTTGGACCGGGACCCAATGAGTTCACCCCTCCACTTT.

The CDR3: CASSGSGSVTDTQYF. As DNA, the CDR3 is TGTGCCAGCAGTGGTTCGGGGTCTGTCACAGATACGCAGTATTTT. The J gene is TRBJ2-3, the V gene TRBV25-1; D possibly corresponds to TRBD2 (5 bases). CDR3 length: 15 amino acids. Germline CDR1 reads MGHDK; CDR2 reads SYGVNS. The V gene lost 4 bases and the J gene lost 2 bases, with 13 bases spanning the gap.

The V gene is TRBV28, the J gene TRBJ2-7; no definite D call. The CDR3 is made up of 13 amino acids. In germline, CDR1 is MDHEN, CDR2 SYDVKM. The V and J ends lost 6 bases and 0 bases respectively, with 9 bases between them. The CDR3 nucleotides are TGTGCCAGCAGCCCCTCGGACTCCTACGAGCAGTACTTC. Translating gives CASSPSDSYEQYF. The entire variable domain, with the rest obtained from reference TRBV28 and TRBJ2-7, is as follows: DVKVTQSSRYLVKRTGEKVFLECVQDMDHENMFWYRQDPGLGLRLIYFSYDVKMKEKGDIPEGYSVSREKKERFSLILESASTNQTSMYLCASSPSDSYEQYFGPGTRLTVT.

This clone was found once. This chain connects TRBV7-8 to TRBJ1-1; D call uncertain. Trimming cost V 5 bases and J 7 bases, with 8 bases left between them. The CDR3 extends over 11 amino acids. Germline values: CDR1 SGHVS, CDR2 FQNEAQ. CDR3 DNA: TGTGCCAGCAGCATGAGGGATGAAGCTTTCTTT. This translates into CASSMRDEAFF.

This chain connects TRBV28 to TRBJ2-1, with 10 bases matching TRBD1. V was pared by 2 bases and J by 7 bases, with 11 bases of the junction left unmatched. There are 17 residues in the CDR3. Germline assignment: CDR1 MDHEN and CDR2 SYDVKM. CDR3 sequence (DNA): TGTGCCAGCAGTTTACCCGGGGACAGGGGAGGTGGGAATGAGCAGTTCTTC. Translated: CASSLPGDRGGGNEQFF.